What follows describes a single TCR beta chain. Its antigen is not yet known. The sample holds no much larger clone one base away, and base qualities are not on file. Unmatched junction bases come to 9, with V trimmed by 7 bases and J by 5 bases. From the germline V gene (reference sequence), CDR1 is LNHDA and CDR2 is SQIVND. The CDR3 starts with the cysteine, ends with the phenylalanine, and has 17 residues. The sequence is cut down to CDR3 DNA, 51 bases in frame from base 1. This sample was included in a study of blood T cell repertoires in COVID-19 (dated by TCRdb to 2018 to 2020). For context, the study as a whole: The collaborator samples originated in the United States, Italy and Spain and spanned the acute and convalescent phases of COVID-19. The material from the prospective study consisted of cDNA or gDNA derived from T cells, B-cell-depleted T cells, or PBMCs. The dataset comprised deeply sampled blood TCRbeta repertoires from subjects exposed to, actively infected with, or recovered from COVID-19. The repertoires were made available in a free public database intended to serve as a resource for research on the immune response to SARS-CoV-2. Samples were obtained from the ongoing ImmuneRACE study (first 160 participants) and from 1,254 subjects provided by 6 global collaborators. Sample metadata almost always included a de-identified subject ID, COVID-19 status, age in years and sex. Where available, HLA class I and class II types were obtained from metadata supplied by the sample provider rather than from assay-based typing. On the study overall, not on this receptor specifically: The quantity of clinical and demographic metadata differed by source and by participant and was supplied without curation.

The collaborating institutions used their own protocols to collect whole blood in K2EDTA tubes. For TCRbeta analysis, collaborator samples were shipped as frozen whole blood, as isolated PBMCs, or as DNA extracted from either sample type. TCRbeta CDR3 regions were amplified from genomic DNA by means of the immunoSEQ Assay, a bias-controlled multiplex PCR. The study's processing was this. Within the assay, amplification of reference gene primers was used to estimate how many nucleated cells each sample contained. To quantify the absolute abundance of each unique TCRbeta CDR3 rearrangement, sequence reads were collapsed and filtered. For each sample, productive Simpson clonality was calculated by taking the square root of Simpson's diversity index across productive rearrangements. TCRdb took this table from immuneACCESS and kept in-frame rearrangements with V and J called. Such tables lack part of the clones; where checked against another copy, unresolved V genes explain under half of the gap, and the rest is unexplained. V and J calls and clone size are those listed in that table; D and trimming were worked out from the DNA. For this sample there are more than 50,000 clones; under 95% appear just once. The top ten constitute around 1.5% of the sample.

Source material: peripheral blood. The V and J segments used are TRBV19 and TRBJ2-2, with 14 bases in between that match TRBD2. The TCR originated in a human donor in a cohort sampled during active COVID-19. The DNA sequence is as follows: TGTGCCAGTACCTCGACTAGCGGGAGGGCTCGTACCGGGGAGCTGTTTTTT. It translates to CASTSTSGRARTGELFF. The full variable domain, completed from the reference TRBV19 and TRBJ2-2 proteins outside the CDR3, reads DGGITQSPKYLFRKEGQNVTLSCEQNLNHDAMYWYRQDPGQGLRLIYYSQIVNDFQKGDIAEGYSVSREKKESFPLTVTSAQKNPTAFYLCASTSTSGRARTGELFFGEGSRLTVL.